The 19 T cell receptor beta chains given below trace back to one sample, sequenced in a study of regulatory T cells in long-lasting Graves disease. Sequencing libraries for TCR beta were prepared with iRepertoire HTBI primers and Arm-PCR of CDR3 regions. Using its own MiXCR run on the multiplex PCR reads, TCRdb lists one record per CDR3 protein. This repertoire shows 550,000 to 600,000 distinct CDR3 sequences, 16% found once; its top ten account for about 12%. Specified time point: newly diagnosed GD, antithyroid drugs for less than 3 months. Scientists built the TCR library using RNA that was extracted from PBMCs. In addition, the sample was reused for a study of T cells in Graves' hyperthyroidism and ophthalmopathy.

The sample in question was peripheral blood mononuclear cells (PBMCs), obtained at new diagnosis, from a patient treated with antithyroid drugs. Receptor source: a man aged 18 to 29 with Graves disease.

This clonotype was detected ten times or more. This chain connects TRBV20-1 to TRBJ2-1, with D possibly being TRBD2 (6 bases). Germline V lookup: CDR1 DFQATT, CDR2 SNEGSKA (reference sequence). V lost 0 bases and J 4 bases, leaving 16 bases between the germline ends. The CDR3 sequence is 16 residues long. The CDR3: CSARDTAGPAYNEQFF. The DNA for the CDR3 is TGCAGTGCTAGAGATACGGCGGGACCCGCTTACAATGAGCAGTTCTTC.

In its sample, this clonotype was seen a few times. CDR3 region: CSAGTGVFGEKLFF. The CDR3 bases are TGCAGTGCCGGGACAGGGGTCTTTGGGGAAAAACTGTTTTTT. This chain connects TRBV20-1 to TRBJ1-4, with TRBD1 matching 10 bases. The germline gives CDR1 DFQATT, CDR2 SNEGSKA (reference sequence). This CDR3 spans 14 amino acids. Trimming cost V 6 bases and J 8 bases; bases outside gene matches: 9.

V usage is TRBV11-2 and J usage is TRBJ1-6; D remains unclear. This CDR3 comprises 18 residues. Germline loops: CDR1 SGHAT, CDR2 FQNNGV. The V and J ends lost 5 bases and 0 bases respectively, with 17 bases between them. Here the CDR3 reads CASSLRIRVSSYNSPLHF. The CDR3 region has the DNA TGTGCCAGCAGCCTTCGAATAAGGGTGAGCTCCTATAATTCACCCCTCCACTTT.

This clonotype was detected many times. This chain uses TRBV3-1 with TRBJ1-2; the match to TRBD1 covers 9 bases. J was trimmed by 9 bases and V by 6 bases; bases with no gene match: 8. CDR3 length equals 13 residues. From germline, CDR1 is LGHDT and CDR2 YNNKEL (reference sequence). Here the CDR3 DNA reads TGTGCCAGCAGGGAGCCGGGACAGGGTCGCTACACCTTC. This encodes CASREPGQGRYTF.

The chain is built from TRBV6-4 and TRBJ1-4; D not certain. The length of the CDR3 is 11 residues. Per germline, CDR1 MRHNA and CDR2 SNTAGT. V lost 6 bases and J 13 bases, leaving 12 bases between the germline ends. The CDR3 sequence is CASRQTSLLFF. The CDR3 DNA reads as TGTGCCAGCAGACAGACTTCTTTACTGTTTTTT.

About this clonotype itself: A much more abundant neighbour one base away suggests this may be a read error. The gene calls are TRBV12-3 or TRBV12-4 and TRBJ2-5, with a possible D match to TRBD2 (5 bases). The J call may be incorrect, as the DNA end agrees better with TRBJ2-1. This CDR3 has 14 amino acids. CDR3 nucleotide sequence: TGTGCCAGCAGTAGGACTGAGTACGGGGTTGAGCAGTTCTTC. It specifies CASSRTEYGVEQFF.

This clonotype has at least ten counts. The germline gene is not matched at one end of the junction; a read error may be the cause. V gene TRBV27 combines with J gene TRBJ2-1; no definite D call. Germline lookup yields CDR1 MNHEY and CDR2 SMNVEV (reference sequence). CDR3 size: 13 residues. The CDR3 DNA sequence: TGCGCCAGCAGCTTGTCTCCATACAATGAGCAGTTCTTC. It encodes CASSLSPYNEQFF.

V gene TRBV5-5 combines with J gene TRBJ2-7, with TRBD1 identical over 9 bases. Losses at the gene ends were 6 bases for V and 1 base for J; bases not matched to a gene: 5. The CDR3 has 14 amino acids. Looked up from germline, CDR1 is SGHKS and CDR2 is YYEKEE (reference sequence). For the CDR3, the DNA is TGTGCCAGCACAGGGACAGGGCCTTCCTACGAGCAGTACTTC. Its translation is CASTGTGPSYEQYF.

The chain links TRBV20-1 to TRBJ1-2; D gene ambiguous. V dropped 0 bases and J dropped 8 bases, with 13 bases sitting between them. Germline V lookup: CDR1 DFQATT, CDR2 SNEGSKA (reference sequence). The CDR3 is made up of 13 amino acids. The chain's CDR3 is CSARDGTGVGYTF. The DNA of the CDR3 is TGCAGTGCTAGAGATGGTACTGGAGTCGGCTACACCTTC.

This clonotype was observed at least ten times. The chain has TRBV6-6 and TRBJ1-2; D remains ambiguous. Trimming removed 0 bases at V and 0 bases at J, with 8 bases between. The CDR3 contains 15 residues. Germline lookup yields CDR1 MNHNY and CDR2 SVGAGI (reference sequence). CDR3 in DNA: TGTGCCAGCAGTTACTCGCGGGGAGCTAACTATGGCTACACCTTC. Its protein product is CASSYSRGANYGYTF.

This clonotype was found many times. This sequence joins TRBV29-1 and TRBJ2-5; 7 bases line up with TRBD2. In germline, CDR1 is SQVTM, CDR2 ANQGSEA. This CDR3 contains 14 residues. With 4 bases clipped from V and 0 bases from J, the junction kept 5 bases outside the gene matches. In nucleotides, the CDR3 is TGCAGCGTTGCGGCTAGCGGAGACCAAGAGACCCAGTACTTC. Its translation is CSVAASGDQETQYF.

The table lists this clonotype with many counts. The genes are TRBV12-3 or TRBV12-4 and TRBJ2-7; 7 nucleotides agree with TRBD1. V shed 5 bases, J shed 3 bases, and the junction held 10 bases outside the gene matches. The CDR3 extends over 15 amino acids. The CDR3 loop is CASSVRDRSFYEQYF. The CDR3 DNA sequence: TGTGCCAGCAGTGTTCGGGACAGAAGTTTCTACGAGCAGTACTTC.

This chain links TRBV4-1 with TRBJ2-6; TRBD1 matches 7 bases. V was pared by 7 bases and J by 0 bases, with 6 bases of the junction left unmatched. The CDR3 totals 16 residues. Germline assignment: CDR1 MGHRA and CDR2 YSYEKL. The CDR3 DNA reads TGCGCCAGCACCCCCGGGACAGTCTCTGGGGCCAACGTCCTGACTTTC. This sequence encodes CASTPGTVSGANVLTF.

The chain uses TRBV5-4 and TRBJ2-7, with TRBD1 matching 9 bases. Germline lookup yields CDR1 SGHNT and CDR2 YYREEE (reference sequence). The CDR3 spans 15 residues. The ends lost 3 bases at V and 0 bases at J; junction bases unmatched: 4. The CDR3 region is CASSYTGGGSYEQYF. The CDR3 region has the DNA TGTGCCAGCAGCTACACAGGGGGCGGCTCCTACGAGCAGTACTTC. Complete variable domain (other parts from reference TRBV5-4 and TRBJ2-7): ETGVTQSPTHLIKTRGQQVTLRCSSQSGHNTVSWYQQALGQGPQFIFQYYREEENGRGNFPPRFSGLQFPNYSSELNVNALELDDSALYLCASSYTGGGSYEQYFGPGTRLTVT.

The chain carries TRBV19 and TRBJ1-2; a possible D gene is TRBD1 (6 bases). The germline CDR1 and CDR2 sequences are LNHDA and SQIVND (reference sequence). V shed 8 bases and J shed 2 bases, with 18 bases lying between them. The length of the CDR3 is 15 residues. The CDR3 coding sequence is TGTGCCAGTTCGCACCCGGGCAGGGGCAACTATGGCTACACCTTC. Encoded protein: CASSHPGRGNYGYTF.

A few counts support this clonotype. The V call is TRBV14, the J call TRBJ2-7; TRBD2 aligns across 12 bases. Germline CDR1 SGHDN, CDR2 FVKESK. Trimming at V came to 1 base and at J to 1 base, leaving 5 bases not matched to a gene. The CDR3 is made up of 17 amino acids. CDR3 residues: CASSQGPSGRVSYEQYF. CDR3 bases: TGTGCCAGCAGCCAAGGCCCTAGCGGGAGGGTTTCCTACGAGCAGTACTTC.

The rearrangement uses TRBV2 and TRBJ1-1; no clear D. The ends were cut back, 8 bases at V and 5 bases at J, with 15 bases in the middle. Germline V lookup: CDR1 SNHLY, CDR2 FYNNEI. The CDR3 length is 13 residues. The CDR3 region is CASQQGGETEAFF. In DNA form, the CDR3 reads TGTGCCAGCCAGCAAGGAGGAGAGACTGAAGCTTTCTTT.

The V call is TRBV27, the J call TRBJ2-2; 8 bases fit TRBD2. Trimming took 11 bases from V and 3 from J; bases not matched to a gene: 14. From germline, CDR1 is MNHEY and CDR2 SMNVEV (reference sequence). This CDR3 region has 16 residues. This CDR3 reads CALSGGRRVDTGELFF. The CDR3 bases are TGTGCCCTTTCGGGGGGGAGGCGGGTGGACACCGGGGAGCTGTTTTTT.

The chain recombines TRBV6-5 with TRBJ2-1; D is uncertain. Germline lookup yields CDR1 MNHEY and CDR2 SVGAGI. This CDR3 spans 14 amino acids. V lost 2 bases, J lost 5 bases, and 10 bases lay in between. The CDR3 DNA is TGTGCCAGCAGTTACACCAACGCCAACAATGAGCAGTTCTTC. Translation gives CASSYTNANNEQFF.